This T cell receptor beta chain comes out of a study of CD8 T cells in Susac syndrome. Germline V CDR1 and CDR2: MNHEY, SMNVEV (reference sequence). This CDR3 is built from 12 residues. V dropped 3 bases and J dropped 10; count of bases not matched to a gene: 3. Reverse transcription of roughly 0.5 to 1 ug RNA was carried out with random hexamers. TCRdb used MiXCR to reprocess the immunoSEQ multiplex PCR reads, holding one entry per CDR3 protein. The table lists more than 70,000 distinct CDR3 sequences, around nine tenths of them singletons, with approximately 0.46% in the top ten. Sequencing of TCR beta drew on CD8+ and CD4+ T cells from blood.

The sample was CD8+ T cells from PBMCs. V and J are TRBV27 and TRBJ2-1; 7 nucleotides match TRBD2. The sequence derives from a human donor with multiple sclerosis. The CDR3 sequence: CASSLGGPEQFF. CDR3 nucleotides: TGTGCCAGCAGTTTGGGAGGGCCCGAGCAGTTCTTC.